This TCR beta chain was retrieved from a study of T-cell reconstitution after alpha-beta-depleted transplantation in children. Study-level points and caveats: Diversity and T-cell counts at one year after transplant derived mostly from new T cells. The study reportedly traced alpha-beta T cells about two months after transplant to several hundred expanded graft clones. After transplant, high TCRbeta diversity at day 60 in some patients arose from surviving recipient T cells and thymic progenitors.

A library of TCRbeta sequences, prepared with unique molecular identifiers, was generated. TCRdb re-analysed the PCR reads in MiXCR, keeping a single row per CDR3 protein. Of hundreds of thousands of distinct CDR3 sequences listed, roughly 14% are singletons. This clonotype showed up just a few times. The antigen remains undetermined. The CDR3 sequence is 15 residues long. The J segment lost 1 base and the V segment lost 3 bases, leaving 7 bases of the junction unmatched. CDR1 is DFQATT, CDR2 SNEGSKA, per germline (reference sequence). The rearrangement uses TRBV20-1 and TRBJ2-5; the match to TRBD2 covers 8 bases. This receptor was taken from a girl aged 2-10 years with congenital amegakaryocytic thrombocytopenia, due to receive a stem cell transplant. Sequenced here: PBMCs, sampled before TCRalphabeta/CD19-depleted stem cell transplant. CDR3 DNA sequence: TGCAGTGCTAGCAGGGCGGGAGGTATCCAAGAGACCCAGTACTTC. Translated, it gives CSASRAGGIQETQYF.